A single sample is the source of the 3 T cell receptor beta chains below, sequenced in a study of T cell repertoires in cytomegalovirus infection. Their cognate antigens are unknown. Each CDR3 protein is one row after TCRdb ran MiXCR on the reads. Of 300,000 or so distinct CDR3 sequences in the sample, roughly 25% were seen once. Here the sequenced sample was cultured PBMCs, taken from culture after CMV antigen stimulation. The receptors come from a human donor in good health (CMV status not recorded). Some clones in this sample may be carry-over from other donors' samples.

The genes are TRBV12-3 or TRBV12-4 and TRBJ2-3, with TRBD2 matching 8 bases. This CDR3 comprises 15 residues. With 7 bases clipped from V and 2 bases from J, the junction kept 8 bases outside the gene matches. For the CDR3, the DNA is TGTGCCAGCACCTTTGCCGGGGGGGACACAGATACGCAGTATTTT. Residues: CASTFAGGDTDTQYF.

This clonotype was detected only a few times. The chain combines TRBV6-1 with TRBJ2-4; no clear D gene. The CDR3 is made up of 14 amino acids. Germline lookup yields CDR1 MNHNS and CDR2 SASEGT. The V end lost 6 bases, the J end lost 3 bases, and 12 bases lay between the germline ends. The CDR3 sequence is CASSSAVYKNIQYF. The CDR3 DNA follows: TGTGCCAGCAGCAGTGCGGTGTACAAAAACATTCAGTACTTC.

This clonotype has ten or more counts. The J gene is TRBJ1-2, the V gene TRBV7-8; the D gene is possibly TRBD1 (5 bases). Germline loops: CDR1 SGHVS, CDR2 FQNEAQ. The length of the CDR3 is 14 residues. Trimming shortened V by 2 bases and J by 7 bases, and 14 bases separated the two germline ends. In DNA form, the CDR3 reads TGTGCCAGCAGCTTACGGGCAGGGCAAGGTGGCTACACCTTC. As protein: CASSLRAGQGGYTF.